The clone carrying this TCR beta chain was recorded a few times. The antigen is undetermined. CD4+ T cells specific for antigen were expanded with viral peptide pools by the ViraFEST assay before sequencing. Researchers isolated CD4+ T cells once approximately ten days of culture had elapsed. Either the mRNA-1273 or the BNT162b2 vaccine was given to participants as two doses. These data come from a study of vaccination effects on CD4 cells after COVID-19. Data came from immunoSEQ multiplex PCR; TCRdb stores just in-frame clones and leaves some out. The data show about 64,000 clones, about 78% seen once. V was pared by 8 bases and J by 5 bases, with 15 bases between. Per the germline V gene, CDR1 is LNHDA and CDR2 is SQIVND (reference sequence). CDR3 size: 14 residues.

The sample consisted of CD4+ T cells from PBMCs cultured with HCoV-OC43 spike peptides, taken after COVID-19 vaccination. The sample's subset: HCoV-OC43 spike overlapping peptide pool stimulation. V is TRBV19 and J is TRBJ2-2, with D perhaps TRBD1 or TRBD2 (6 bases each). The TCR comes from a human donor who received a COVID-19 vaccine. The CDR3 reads CASGTGARTGELFF. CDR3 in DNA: TGTGCCAGTGGGACGGGGGCACGGACCGGGGAGCTGTTTTTT.